This T cell receptor (beta chain) derives from a study of sequential checkpoint blockade in melanoma. Study context: Arm A got nivolumab then ipilimumab; arm B the reverse, 1:1. After both sequences, patients received maintenance nivolumab.

Only one count was recorded for this clone. The CDR3 is 14 residues long. V was clipped by 4 bases and J by 5 bases; unmatched bases: 7. Germline lookup yields CDR1 SGHNT and CDR2 YYREEE (reference sequence). Only in-frame clones appear in the TCRdb table, and some are missing; sequencing was by immunoSEQ multiplex PCR. The sample lists around 34,000 clones, more than 65% occurring once. Treatment of the sample: randomized to nivolumab then ipilimumab (arm A) or the reverse (arm B). None of the patients previously received DNA-damaging chemotherapy. Live CD3+CD8+ CD19− CD56− cells were sorted from PBMCs.

J is TRBJ2-7 and V is TRBV5-4, with TRBD1 matching over 9 bases. This TCR derives from a human donor with melanoma. The source was CD8+ T cells sorted from blood (inferred from file names), collected from a patient given nivolumab and ipilimumab in sequence. CDR3 sequence: CASSETGGWDEQYF. CDR3 in DNA: TGTGCCAGCAGCGAGACAGGGGGATGGGACGAGCAGTACTTC.